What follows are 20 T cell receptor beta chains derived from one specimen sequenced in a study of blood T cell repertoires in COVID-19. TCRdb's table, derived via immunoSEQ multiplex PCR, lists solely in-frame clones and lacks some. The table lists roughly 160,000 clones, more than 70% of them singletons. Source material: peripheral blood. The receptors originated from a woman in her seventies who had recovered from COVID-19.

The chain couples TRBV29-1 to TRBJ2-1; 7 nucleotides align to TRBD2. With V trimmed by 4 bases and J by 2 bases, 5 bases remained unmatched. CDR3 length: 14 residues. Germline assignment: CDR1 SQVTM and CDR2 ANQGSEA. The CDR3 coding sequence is TGCAGCGTTGGGGCTAGCGGACCCTACAATGAGCAGTTCTTC. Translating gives CSVGASGPYNEQFF.

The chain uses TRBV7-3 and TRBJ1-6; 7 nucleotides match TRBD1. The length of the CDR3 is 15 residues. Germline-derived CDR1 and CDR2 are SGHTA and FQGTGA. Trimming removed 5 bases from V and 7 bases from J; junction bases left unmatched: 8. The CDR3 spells CASSTTQGPNSPLHF. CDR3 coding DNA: TGTGCCAGCAGCACCACACAGGGGCCGAATTCACCCCTCCACTTT.

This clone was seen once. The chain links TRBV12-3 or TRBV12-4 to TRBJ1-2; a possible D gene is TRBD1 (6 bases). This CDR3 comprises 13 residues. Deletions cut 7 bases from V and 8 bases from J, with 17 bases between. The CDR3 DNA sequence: TGTGCCAGCAACGCGGATGGGGGCGGAGGCTACACCTTC. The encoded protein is CASNADGGGGYTF.

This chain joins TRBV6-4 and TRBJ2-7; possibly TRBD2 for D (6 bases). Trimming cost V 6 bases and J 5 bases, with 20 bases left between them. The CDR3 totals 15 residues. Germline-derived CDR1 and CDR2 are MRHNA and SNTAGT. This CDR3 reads CASRNRDGGLDEQYF. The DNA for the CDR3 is TGTGCCAGCAGAAACCGGGACGGGGGTTTGGACGAGCAGTACTTC.

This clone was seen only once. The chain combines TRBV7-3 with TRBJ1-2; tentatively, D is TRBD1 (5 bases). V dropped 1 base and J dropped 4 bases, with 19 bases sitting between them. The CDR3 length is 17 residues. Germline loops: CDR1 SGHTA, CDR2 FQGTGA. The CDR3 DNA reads TGTGCCAGCAGCTTAAACTCCCCGCGCGGGGGGGGCTATGGCTACACCTTC. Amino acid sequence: CASSLNSPRGGGYGYTF.

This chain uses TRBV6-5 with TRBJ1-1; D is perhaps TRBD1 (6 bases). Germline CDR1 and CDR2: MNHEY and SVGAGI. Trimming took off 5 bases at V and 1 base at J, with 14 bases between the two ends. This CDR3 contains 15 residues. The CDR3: CASSKTGTRNTEAFF. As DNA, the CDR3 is TGTGCCAGCAGTAAGACCGGGACAAGGAACACTGAAGCTTTCTTT.

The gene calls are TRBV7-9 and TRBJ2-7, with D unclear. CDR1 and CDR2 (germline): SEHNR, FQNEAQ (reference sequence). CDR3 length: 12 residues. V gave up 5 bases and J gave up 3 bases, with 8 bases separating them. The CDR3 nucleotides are TGTGCCAGCAGCCCCCAGCGCTACGAGCAGTACTTC. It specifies CASSPQRYEQYF.

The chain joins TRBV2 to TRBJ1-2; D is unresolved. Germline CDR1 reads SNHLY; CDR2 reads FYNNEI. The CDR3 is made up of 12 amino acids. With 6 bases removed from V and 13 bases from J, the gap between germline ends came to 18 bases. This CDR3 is CASSPVVGPSTF. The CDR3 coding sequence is TGTGCCAGCAGCCCAGTGGTTGGTCCCTCCACCTTC.

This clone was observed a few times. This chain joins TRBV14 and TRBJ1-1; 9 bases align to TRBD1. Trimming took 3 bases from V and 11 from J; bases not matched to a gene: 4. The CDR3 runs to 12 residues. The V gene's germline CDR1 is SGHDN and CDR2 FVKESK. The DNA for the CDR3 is TGTGCCAGCAGCCACTACGACAGGGGGGCTTTCTTT. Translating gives CASSHYDRGAFF.

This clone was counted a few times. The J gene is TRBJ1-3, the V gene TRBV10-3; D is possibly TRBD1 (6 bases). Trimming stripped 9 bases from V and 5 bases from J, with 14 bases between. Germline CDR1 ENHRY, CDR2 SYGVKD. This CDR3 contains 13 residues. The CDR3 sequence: CAISSGGRNTIYF. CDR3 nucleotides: TGTGCCATTTCAAGCGGGGGCCGAAACACCATATATTTT.

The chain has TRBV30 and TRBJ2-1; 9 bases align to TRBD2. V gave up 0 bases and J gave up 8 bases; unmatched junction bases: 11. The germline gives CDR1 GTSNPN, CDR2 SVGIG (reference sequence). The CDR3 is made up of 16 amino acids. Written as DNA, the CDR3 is TGTGCCTGGAGTGTAGGTTTAGCGGGAGCATGGGATGAGCAGTTCTTC. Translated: CAWSVGLAGAWDEQFF.

Here the CDR3 reads CASSLAPGAGEQYF. The CDR3 DNA sequence: TGTGCCAGCAGCTTGGCCCCCGGGGCGGGGGAGCAGTACTTC. This chain links TRBV5-5 with TRBJ2-7, with D possibly TRBD2 on 6 matching bases. The germline V gene has CDR1 SGHKS and CDR2 YYEKEE (reference sequence). The germline V and J ends were trimmed by 0 bases and 7 bases, with 14 bases remaining between them. CDR3 length: 14 residues. Variable domain in full (rest from reference TRBV5-5 and TRBJ2-7): DAGVTQSPTHLIKTRGQQVTLRCSPISGHKSVSWYQQVLGQGPQFIFQYYEKEERGRGNFPDRFSARQFPNYSSELNVNALLLGDSALYLCASSLAPGAGEQYFGPGTRLTVT.

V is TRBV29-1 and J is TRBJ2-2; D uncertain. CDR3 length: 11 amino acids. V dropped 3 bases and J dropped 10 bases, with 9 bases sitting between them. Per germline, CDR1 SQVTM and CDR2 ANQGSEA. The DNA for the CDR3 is TGCAGCGTTGAGTCGGCGGAGGAGCTGTTTTTT. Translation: CSVESAEELFF.

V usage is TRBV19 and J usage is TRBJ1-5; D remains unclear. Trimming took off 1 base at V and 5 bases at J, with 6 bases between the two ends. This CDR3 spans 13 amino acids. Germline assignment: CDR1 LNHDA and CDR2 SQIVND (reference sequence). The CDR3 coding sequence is TGTGCCAGTAGTATAGGCGGGGATCAGCCCCAGCATTTT. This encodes CASSIGGDQPQHF.

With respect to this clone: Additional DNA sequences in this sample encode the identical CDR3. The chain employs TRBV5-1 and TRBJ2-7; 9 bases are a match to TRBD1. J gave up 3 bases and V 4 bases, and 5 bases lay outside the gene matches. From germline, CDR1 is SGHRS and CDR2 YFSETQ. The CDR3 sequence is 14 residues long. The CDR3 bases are TGCGCCAGCAGCCCACCGGGACAGGGCTACGAGCAGTACTTC. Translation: CASSPPGQGYEQYF.

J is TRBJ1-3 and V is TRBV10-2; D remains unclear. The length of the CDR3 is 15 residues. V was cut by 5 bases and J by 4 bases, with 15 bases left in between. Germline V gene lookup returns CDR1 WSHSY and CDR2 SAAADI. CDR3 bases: TGCGCCAGCAGTCCCCCCCCTCGGGTCGGAAACACCATATATTTT. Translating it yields CASSPPPRVGNTIYF.

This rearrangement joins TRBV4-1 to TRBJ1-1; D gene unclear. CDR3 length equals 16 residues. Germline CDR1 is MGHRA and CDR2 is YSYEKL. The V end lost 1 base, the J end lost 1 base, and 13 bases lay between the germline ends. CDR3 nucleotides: TGCGCCAGCAGCCAAGTCGGGGTAAGTGGGAACACTGAAGCTTTCTTT. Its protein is CASSQVGVSGNTEAFF.

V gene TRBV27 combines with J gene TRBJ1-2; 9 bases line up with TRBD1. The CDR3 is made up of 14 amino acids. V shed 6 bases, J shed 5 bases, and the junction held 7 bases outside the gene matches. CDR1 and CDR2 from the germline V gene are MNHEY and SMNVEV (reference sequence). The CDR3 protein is CASSRGQGWYGYTF. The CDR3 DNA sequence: TGTGCCAGCAGCCGCGGACAGGGGTGGTATGGCTACACCTTC.

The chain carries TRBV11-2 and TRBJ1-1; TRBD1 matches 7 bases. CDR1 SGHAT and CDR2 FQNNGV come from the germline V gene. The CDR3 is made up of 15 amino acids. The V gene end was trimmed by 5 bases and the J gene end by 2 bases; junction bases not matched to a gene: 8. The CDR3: CASSDSRGANTEAFF. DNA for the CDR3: TGTGCCAGCAGCGACTCCAGGGGGGCAAACACTGAAGCTTTCTTT.

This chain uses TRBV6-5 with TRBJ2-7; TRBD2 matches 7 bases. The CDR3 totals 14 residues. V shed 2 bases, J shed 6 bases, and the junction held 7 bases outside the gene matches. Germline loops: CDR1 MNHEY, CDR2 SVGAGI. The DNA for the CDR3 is TGTGCCAGCAGTTACGGTCTAGCGGTCGGCGAGCAGTACTTC. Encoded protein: CASSYGLAVGEQYF.